This T cell receptor beta chain originates from a study of control samples from healthy donors and cancer patients. Method: immunoSEQ multiplex PCR; TCRdb's copy keeps in-frame clones and lacks some. The data hold about 28,000 clones, with 80% to 90% observed a single time. This clone was observed a few times. The CDR3 runs 15 residues. Germline assignment: CDR1 SGHDT and CDR2 YYEEEE. J gave up 4 bases and V 4 bases, and 10 bases lay outside the gene matches. V usage is TRBV5-6 and J usage is TRBJ1-2, with 7 positions matching TRBD1. Material: PBMCs. The origin of this receptor is a woman in her thirties or forties with lung cancer. CDR3: CASSGGDRRGYGYTF. As DNA, the CDR3 is TGTGCCAGCAGCGGAGGGGACAGACGTGGCTATGGCTACACCTTC. The whole variable domain, remainder taken from reference TRBV5-6 and TRBJ1-2, is DAGVTQSPTHLIKTRGQQVTLRCSPKSGHDTVSWYQQALGQGPQFIFQYYEEEERQRGNFPDRFSGHQFPNYSSELNVNALLLGDSALYLCASSGGDRRGYGYTFGSGTRLTVV.